The 30 T cell receptor beta chains presented below share a single source sample, sequenced in a study of spatial heterogeneity in lung cancer. Study-wide points: Higher tumor mutation counts went along with higher counts of expanded intratumoral alpha and beta TCRs.

TCRdb reprocessed the 5' RACE reads via MiXCR and lists one record per CDR3 protein. The table shows some 9,500 distinct CDR3 sequences, with over 11% occurring only once. Antigens of these TCRs are unknown. The time point denotes: sample taken at primary tumor resection. Sequenced here: lung tumor tissue, sampled at surgery. These receptors all stem from a male donor with early-stage non-small cell lung cancer.

Concerning this clonotype: This beta chain came through as a stray read in a library set up for alpha chains, and its size says little. J is TRBJ2-3 and V is TRBV20-1, with D possibly matching TRBD2 (6 bases). CDR1 is DFQATT, CDR2 SNEGSKA, per germline (reference sequence). The CDR3 has 16 residues. The V end was cut by 2 bases, the J end by 2 bases, with 17 bases between. This chain's CDR3 is CSARPSGVRFTDTQYF. The CDR3 DNA reads TGCAGTGCTAGACCTTCGGGAGTACGCTTCACAGATACGCAGTATTTT.

Many counts were recorded for this clonotype. As an off-target read in a library built for alpha chains, this beta chain has a frequency of little significance. This chain links TRBV7-6 with TRBJ2-3; D uncertain. This CDR3 is built from 22 residues. With 1 base removed from V and 1 base from J, the gap between germline ends came to 30 bases. Germline CDR1 SGHVS, CDR2 FNYEAQ. The CDR3 sequence is CASSLVLGRPIGKVPRTDTQYF. For the CDR3, the DNA is TGTGCCAGCAGCTTAGTATTGGGTCGACCGATCGGCAAGGTGCCGCGCACAGATACGCAGTATTTT. The full variable domain, its missing parts supplied by reference TRBV7-6 and TRBJ2-3, is GAGVSQSPRYKVTKRGQDVALRCDPISGHVSLYWYRQALGQGPEFLTYFNYEAQQDKSGLPNDRFSAERPEGSISTLTIQRTEQRDSAMYRCASSLVLGRPIGKVPRTDTQYFGPGTRLTVL.

This clonotype has at least ten counts. Being off target in a library aimed at alpha chains, this beta chain has a size of little meaning. The chain is built from TRBV20-1 and TRBJ1-5; D is unclear. The germline V gene has CDR1 DFQATT and CDR2 SNEGSKA (reference sequence). V lost 5 bases and J lost 4, with 15 bases in between. This CDR3 is 14 amino acids long. The CDR3 sequence is CSAASAALNQPQHF. CDR3 DNA sequence: TGCAGTGCTGCCTCAGCGGCTTTGAATCAGCCCCAGCATTTT.

This clonotype was seen at least ten times. Found in a library prepared for alpha chains, this beta chain is an off-target read, and its abundance has little meaning. V usage is TRBV5-1 and J usage is TRBJ2-5; 9 positions match TRBD1. The J segment lost 5 bases and the V segment lost 2 bases, leaving 4 bases of the junction unmatched. Germline CDR1 reads SGHRS; CDR2 reads YFSETQ. This CDR3 contains 14 residues. CDR3 protein: CASSLTGGRETQYF. Written as DNA, the CDR3 is TGCGCCAGCAGCTTAACAGGGGGCCGGGAGACCCAGTACTTC.

This clonotype ranks as medium-sized (0.01 to 0.1%). Because this beta chain is a stray read in a library intended to capture alpha chains, its abundance should not be given much weight. This chain joins TRBV10-3 and TRBJ1-2; a possible D gene is TRBD1 (6 bases). The CDR3 spans 15 residues. V dropped 6 bases and J dropped 2 bases, with 16 bases sitting between them. Germline V gives CDR1 ENHRY, CDR2 SYGVKD. CDR3 sequence (DNA): TGTGCCATCAGATTACAGGGTCCCTTCAACTATGGCTACACCTTC. Translation: CAIRLQGPFNYGYTF.

Details on this clonotype: A library made for alpha chains picked up this beta chain off target, so its size means little. The chain employs TRBV27 and TRBJ2-4; the D gene is possibly TRBD1 (5 bases). In germline, CDR1 is MNHEY, CDR2 SMNVEV (reference sequence). This CDR3 is built from 15 residues. The ends were cut back, 9 bases at V and 0 bases at J, with 15 bases in the middle. This CDR3 is CARPTASVAKNIQYF. As DNA, the CDR3 is TGTGCCAGGCCGACAGCCTCCGTAGCCAAAAACATTCAGTACTTC.

In this sample, this clonotype is medium-sized (0.01 to 0.1%). Within a library made for alpha chains, this beta chain is off target, and its count is uninformative. This chain joins TRBV7-9 and TRBJ2-6; 8 bases map to TRBD1. CDR1 SEHNR and CDR2 FQNEAQ come from the germline V gene (reference sequence). V gave up 5 bases and J gave up 0 bases; unmatched junction bases: 12. CDR3 length: 19 amino acids. The CDR3 sequence is CASSPGQGKTLSGANVLTF. The CDR3 DNA follows: TGTGCCAGCAGCCCCGGACAGGGAAAAACGCTCTCTGGGGCCAACGTCCTGACTTTC.

This clonotype was seen ten or more times. Because the library targeted alpha chains, this beta chain is an off-target read whose size means little. The chain carries TRBV20-1 and TRBJ2-3; 9 bases align to TRBD2. V shed 0 bases, J shed 2 bases, and the junction held 6 bases outside the gene matches. Germline lookup yields CDR1 DFQATT and CDR2 SNEGSKA (reference sequence). The CDR3 consists of 16 residues. Here the CDR3 reads CSARDFAGGNTDTQYF. In DNA, the CDR3 is TGCAGTGCTAGAGATTTCGCGGGGGGGAACACAGATACGCAGTATTTT.

This clonotype was seen only once. The library was designed around alpha chains, so this beta chain is a stray read whose abundance carries little weight. CDR3 residues: CASSLVGRAANYGYTF. The CDR3 nucleotides read TGTGCCAGCAGTTTAGTAGGGAGGGCAGCTAACTATGGCTACACCTTC. The genes are TRBV12-3 or TRBV12-4 and TRBJ1-2; no clear D gene. V lost 1 base and J lost 0, with 12 bases in between. CDR3 length equals 16 residues.

This clonotype has ten or more counts. This beta chain appears as a stray read in a library generated for alpha chains; its size is not informative. The rearrangement links TRBV6-6 to TRBJ2-3, with a tentative D call TRBD1 (6 bases). The germline V and J ends were trimmed by 6 bases and 7 bases, with 11 bases remaining between them. The CDR3 runs 12 residues. CDR1 MNHNY and CDR2 SVGAGI come from the germline V gene (reference sequence). Written as DNA, the CDR3 is TGTGCCAGCAGATCCGGACAGAATACGCAGTATTTT. As protein: CASRSGQNTQYF.

In this sample, this clonotype turned up many times. This beta chain appears as a stray read in a library generated for alpha chains; its size is not informative. The genes are TRBV27 and TRBJ1-1; possible D gene TRBD1, 6 bases. CDR1 and CDR2 from the germline V gene are MNHEY and SMNVEV (reference sequence). This CDR3 contains 14 residues. V dropped 4 bases and J dropped 1 base, with 10 bases sitting between them. This CDR3 is CASSWVQGNTEAFF. In DNA, the CDR3 is TGTGCCAGCAGTTGGGTACAGGGGAACACTGAAGCTTTCTTT.

This clonotype is classed as medium-sized. The library was designed around alpha chains, so this beta chain is a stray read whose abundance carries little weight. This chain uses TRBV6-5 with TRBJ2-7, with 8 nucleotides matching TRBD1. The CDR3 spans 14 residues. Germline lookup yields CDR1 MNHEY and CDR2 SVGAGI. The V gene end was trimmed by 5 bases and the J gene end by 3 bases; junction bases not matched to a gene: 6. DNA for the CDR3: TGTGCCAGCAGTGAGGGACAGGCCGACTACGAGCAGTACTTC. This sequence encodes CASSEGQADYEQYF.

The table lists this clonotype with many counts. This beta chain is an off-target read within a library intended for alpha chains, so its frequency means little. The chain uses TRBV7-2 and TRBJ2-7, with 11 positions matching TRBD1. CDR1 and CDR2 from the germline V gene are SGHTA and FQGNSA. V lost 4 bases, J lost 3 bases, and 2 bases stayed unmatched. The CDR3 loop spans 14 amino acids. The CDR3 spells CASSSGQGDYEQYF. The CDR3 DNA is TGTGCCAGCAGCTCGGGACAGGGGGACTACGAGCAGTACTTC. Complete variable domain (other parts from reference TRBV7-2 and TRBJ2-7): GAGVSQSPSNKVTEKGKDVELRCDPISGHTALYWYRQSLGQGLEFLIYFQGNSAPDKSGLPSDRFSAERTGGSVSTLTIQRTQQEDSAVYLCASSSGQGDYEQYFGPGTRLTVT.

This clonotype is medium-sized. The library was built for alpha chains, so this beta chain is an off-target read and its size means little. The chain employs TRBV29-1 and TRBJ2-3; 8 bases match TRBD1. Germline V gene sequence: CDR1 SQVTM, CDR2 ANQGSEA. This CDR3 region has 15 residues. The junction had 10 bases not matched to a gene; V was cut back by 7 bases and J by 1 base. CDR3 coding DNA: TGCAGCGCACATCCCGGGACAGGAGGCACAGATACGCAGTATTTT. Amino acid sequence: CSAHPGTGGTDTQYF.

This clonotype was seen repeatedly, ten times or more. This beta chain is an unintended read in a library built for alpha chains; its size means little. V gene TRBV5-5 combines with J gene TRBJ2-5; D is ambiguous. The germline gives CDR1 SGHKS, CDR2 YYEKEE (reference sequence). This CDR3 has 13 residues. The ends were cut back, 2 bases at V and 5 bases at J, with 10 bases in the middle. The CDR3 reads CASSFAPVETQYF. The CDR3 DNA follows: TGTGCCAGCAGCTTCGCGCCTGTGGAGACCCAGTACTTC.

This clonotype was recorded only once. This beta chain turned up in a library designed for alpha chains; as an off-target read, its abundance says little. This rearrangement joins TRBV20-1 to TRBJ2-7; D gene unclear. V gave up 7 bases and J gave up 2 bases, with 9 bases separating them. The CDR3 sequence is 11 residues long. Germline V lookup: CDR1 DFQATT, CDR2 SNEGSKA (reference sequence). The CDR3 DNA sequence: TGCAGTGGGGTCAACGCCTACGAGCAGTACTTC. This gives the protein CSGVNAYEQYF.

This clonotype was seen many times. The library was prepared for alpha chains; this beta chain is a stray read, so its frequency means little. The chain combines TRBV27 with TRBJ2-7, with 8 bases that match TRBD1. CDR3 length: 16 residues. V lost 5 bases to trimming and J lost 6 bases; unmatched junction nucleotides: 15. Per germline, CDR1 MNHEY and CDR2 SMNVEV (reference sequence). This CDR3 is CASSPPRDRFSVEQYF. CDR3 coding DNA: TGTGCCAGCAGTCCGCCCCGGGACAGGTTTTCGGTCGAGCAGTACTTC.

This clonotype came up many times. This beta chain turned up in a library designed for alpha chains; as an off-target read, its abundance says little. The chain combines TRBV30 with TRBJ1-2; D is perhaps TRBD1 (6 bases). CDR3 size: 14 residues. V lost 2 bases and J 0 bases, leaving 10 bases between the germline ends. Germline V CDR1 and CDR2: GTSNPN, SVGIG (reference sequence). CDR3 nucleotides: TGTGCCTGGAGTTTGACAGGAGCTAACTATGGCTACACCTTC. It encodes CAWSLTGANYGYTF.

In this sample, this clonotype is medium-sized. This beta chain is a stray sequence in a library constructed for alpha chains; its clone size is not meaningful. The chain has TRBV7-8 and TRBJ2-3; the D gene is possibly TRBD1 (6 bases). The CDR3 is 15 amino acids. With 7 bases removed from V and 8 bases from J, the gap between germline ends came to 22 bases. CDR1 SGHVS and CDR2 FQNEAQ come from the germline V gene. The CDR3 bases are TGTGCCAGCACCCCATCAGGGGATGTCTGGATTACGCAGTATTTT. This translates into CASTPSGDVWITQYF.

This clonotype has a count of ten or more. A library made for alpha chains picked up this beta chain off target, so its size means little. The chain uses TRBV11-3 and TRBJ2-7, with 7 bases aligning to TRBD2. There are 15 residues in the CDR3. Trimming removed 0 bases from V and 1 base from J; junction bases left unmatched: 3. Germline V gene sequence: CDR1 SGHNT, CDR2 YENEEA. In nucleotides, the CDR3 is TGTGCCAGCAGCTTAGAGGGGGGGATTTCCTACGAGCAGTACTTC. This sequence encodes CASSLEGGISYEQYF.

This clonotype has ten or more counts. This beta chain is an off-target read within a library intended for alpha chains, so its frequency means little. The genes are TRBV20-1 and TRBJ2-7; TRBD1 agrees at 8 bases. Losses at the gene ends were 0 bases for V and 10 bases for J; bases not matched to a gene: 8. The CDR3 is 13 residues long. Germline CDR1 is DFQATT and CDR2 is SNEGSKA (reference sequence). The CDR3 region is CSARDRAGGDQYF. In DNA, the CDR3 is TGCAGTGCTAGAGATCGGGCAGGGGGCGATCAGTACTTC.

This clonotype rates as medium-sized (0.01 to 0.1%). For a library built for alpha chains, this beta chain is a stray read; little rests on its size. The CDR3 sequence is CASSAIAGGLGDEQFF. The CDR3 coding sequence is TGCGCCAGCAGCGCAATAGCGGGAGGACTCGGGGATGAGCAGTTCTTC. The genes are TRBV5-1 and TRBJ2-1; 10 bases match TRBD2. V trimming: 4 bases; J trimming: 8 bases; junction bases outside the gene matches: 12. CDR1 is SGHRS, CDR2 YFSETQ, per germline. This CDR3 comprises 16 residues.

This clonotype occurred many times. This beta chain was picked up by a library intended for alpha chains and is off target, so its count carries little meaning. The gene calls are TRBV11-1 and TRBJ2-7; 10 nucleotides align to TRBD1. Per the germline V gene, CDR1 is SGHAT and CDR2 is FQDESV (reference sequence). V trimming: 4 bases; J trimming: 1 base; junction bases outside the gene matches: 7. The CDR3 consists of 16 residues. The CDR3 sequence is CASSSDRGVSSYEQYF. The DNA for the CDR3 is TGTGCCAGCAGCTCGGACAGGGGGGTGTCGTCCTACGAGCAGTACTTC.

In regard to this clonotype: A library made for alpha chains picked up this beta chain off target, so its size means little. The rearrangement links TRBV20-1 to TRBJ2-5; 9 bases are a match to TRBD2. After removal of 3 bases from V and 4 bases from J, the junction contained 3 bases not matched to a gene. This CDR3 has 13 residues. Germline lookup yields CDR1 DFQATT and CDR2 SNEGSKA (reference sequence). CDR3 residues: CSASLAGRETQYF. CDR3 DNA sequence: TGCAGTGCTAGCCTAGCGGGGCGAGAGACCCAGTACTTC.

This clonotype appeared many times. With the library built for alpha chains, this beta chain is off target and its frequency is not meaningful. The rearrangement joins TRBV6-5 to TRBJ2-1; 7 bases fit TRBD1. CDR1 and CDR2 (germline): MNHEY, SVGAGI. The junction had 2 bases not matched to a gene; V was cut back by 1 base and J by 5 bases. The CDR3 runs 14 residues. CDR3 sequence reads: CASSYYRGDNEQFF. DNA for the CDR3: TGTGCCAGCAGTTACTACAGGGGAGACAATGAGCAGTTCTTC.

Judged by abundance, this clonotype is medium-sized. Since the library was made to target alpha chains, this beta chain is a stray read and its abundance is not meaningful. The chain links TRBV29-1 to TRBJ2-7; 9 nucleotides line up with TRBD2. Germline V gene sequence: CDR1 SQVTM, CDR2 ANQGSEA. This CDR3 contains 17 residues. The ends lost 0 bases at V and 3 bases at J; junction bases unmatched: 12. This CDR3 is CSVEDEVAGVRLYEQYF. CDR3 DNA sequence: TGCAGCGTTGAAGATGAGGTAGCGGGAGTACGACTCTACGAGCAGTACTTC.

In this sample, this clonotype turned up many times. The library was prepared for alpha chains; this beta chain is a stray read, so its frequency means little. The chain joins TRBV4-1 to TRBJ2-1; possibly TRBD2 for D (6 bases). The length of the CDR3 is 14 residues. CDR1 MGHRA and CDR2 YSYEKL come from the germline V gene. Trimming removed 1 base from V and 6 bases from J, with 10 bases in between. CDR3 nucleotide sequence: TGCGCCAGCAGCCAAGGCCCAGCGGGCAATGAGCAGTTCTTC. Protein sequence: CASSQGPAGNEQFF.

This clonotype is classed as medium-sized. Since it is a stray read in a library aimed at alpha chains, this beta chain has a size that is not meaningful. The CDR3 sequence: CASSRWTGVNQPQHF. CDR3 in DNA: TGTGCCAGCAGCCGATGGACAGGGGTCAATCAGCCCCAGCATTTT. The V gene is TRBV7-2, the J gene TRBJ1-5; 9 bases are a match to TRBD1. J lost 3 bases, V lost 5 bases, and 5 bases had no gene match. The CDR3 is made up of 15 amino acids. CDR1 is SGHTA and CDR2 is FQGNSA in the germline V gene. The full variable domain, rest sourced from reference TRBV7-2 and TRBJ1-5, is GAGVSQSPSNKVTEKGKDVELRCDPISGHTALYWYRQSLGQGLEFLIYFQGNSAPDKSGLPSDRFSAERTGGSVSTLTIQRTQQEDSAVYLCASSRWTGVNQPQHFGDGTRLSIL.

As for this clonotype: A library prepared for alpha chains yielded this beta chain as an off-target read; its size is of little meaning. The chain employs TRBV12-3 or TRBV12-4 and TRBJ1-3; D is undetermined. The CDR3 contains 13 residues. The germline V and J ends were trimmed by 2 bases and 3 bases, with 5 bases remaining between them. The DNA for the CDR3 is TGTGCCAGCAGTTTATACAATGGAAACACCATATATTTT. Its protein product is CASSLYNGNTIYF.

This clonotype occurred many times. Because this beta chain is a stray read in a library intended to capture alpha chains, its abundance should not be given much weight. The chain couples TRBV20-1 to TRBJ1-5, with 8 bases fitting TRBD1. The germline gives CDR1 DFQATT, CDR2 SNEGSKA (reference sequence). This CDR3 contains 14 residues. V lost 4 bases, J lost 7 bases, and 9 bases stayed unmatched. The CDR3: CSAKSQGVLQPQHF. CDR3 nucleotide sequence: TGCAGTGCTAAATCACAGGGGGTGTTACAGCCCCAGCATTTT.